Each of the 15 T cell receptor beta chains below was sequenced from the same sample in a study of cytomegalovirus exposure and HLA in healthy donors. Assay: immunoSEQ multiplex PCR; the TCRdb copy retains only in-frame clones and omits some. The sample holds fewer than 200,000 clones, 86% seen once. The source material was PBMCs. The receptor source for this set is a woman under 30 in good health and CMV-seronegative.

The rearrangement joins TRBV9 to TRBJ2-4, with D possibly TRBD2 on 6 matching bases. Between the trimmed V and J ends, which lost 7 bases and 9 bases, there was a span of 20 bases. Germline values: CDR1 SGDLS, CDR2 YYNGEE. CDR3 length: 14 amino acids. The CDR3: CASAGGQGGGIQYF. In DNA, the CDR3 is TGTGCCAGCGCCGGGGGTCAGGGAGGAGGCATTCAGTACTTC.

This clone came up once. This chain links TRBV12-5 with TRBJ2-5, with 8 bases that match TRBD2. The CDR3 is 13 residues long. Trimming took 11 bases from V and 5 from J; bases not matched to a gene: 10. CDR1 and CDR2 (germline): LGHNT, FRNRAP. CDR3 nucleotide sequence: TGTGCTTCTTCTAAGCGGGAGAGGGAGACCCAGTACTTC. Its translation is CASSKRERETQYF. Combining the CDR3 with reference TRBV12-5 and TRBJ2-5 gives the whole variable domain DARVTQTPRHKVTEMGQEVTMRCQPILGHNTVFWYRQTMMQGLELLAYFRNRAPLDDSGMPKDRFSAEMPDATLATLKIQPSEPRDSAVYFCASSKRERETQYFGPGTRLLVL.

The genes are TRBV5-4 and TRBJ1-1; 7 bases line up with TRBD1. V was pared by 5 bases and J by 0 bases, with 10 bases of the junction left unmatched. Per the germline V gene, CDR1 is SGHNT and CDR2 is YYREEE (reference sequence). The CDR3 contains 16 residues. For the CDR3, the DNA is TGTGCCAGCAGTCCAGGGGGAAGGGGGATGAACACTGAAGCTTTCTTT. It yields the protein CASSPGGRGMNTEAFF.

V usage is TRBV19 and J usage is TRBJ2-7; 7 positions match TRBD1. Germline V gene sequence: CDR1 LNHDA, CDR2 SQIVND (reference sequence). Trimming cost V 4 bases and J 5 bases; bases outside gene matches: 14. The CDR3 runs to 16 residues. CDR3 in amino acids: CASSTRQGKGPNEQYF. CDR3 coding DNA: TGTGCCAGTAGTACCCGACAGGGAAAAGGACCAAACGAGCAGTACTTC.

This clone was detected only once. The gene calls are TRBV4-3 and TRBJ1-1; D call uncertain. The CDR3 runs 13 residues. Trimming stripped 1 base from V and 7 bases from J, with 10 bases between. CDR1 and CDR2 from the germline V gene are LGHNA and YSLEER. The CDR3, as DNA: TGCGCCAGCAGCCAAGGAGAGGGTCGTGAAGCTTTCTTT. Its translation: CASSQGEGREAFF.

The chain carries TRBV5-4 and TRBJ2-6; perhaps TRBD1 as D (7 bases). The germline gives CDR1 SGHNT, CDR2 YYREEE (reference sequence). V gave up 4 bases and J gave up 0 bases, with 14 bases separating them. The CDR3 sequence is 17 residues long. The CDR3 region is CASSVSGGLSGANVLTF. CDR3 DNA sequence: TGTGCCAGCAGCGTTTCAGGGGGGCTCTCTGGGGCCAACGTCCTGACTTTC.

The rearrangement links TRBV18 to TRBJ1-4, with 7 nucleotides matching TRBD1. The CDR3 runs to 15 residues. Germline assignment: CDR1 KGHSH and CDR2 LQKENI. V dropped 3 bases and J dropped 8; count of bases not matched to a gene: 9. The CDR3 sequence: CASSPDGQVGEKLFF. CDR3 sequence (DNA): TGTGCCAGCTCACCTGACGGACAGGTTGGGGAAAAACTGTTTTTT.

The J gene is TRBJ1-1, the V gene TRBV4-1, with 8 positions matching TRBD1. V lost 2 bases to trimming and J lost 2 bases; unmatched junction nucleotides: 4. There are 15 residues in the CDR3. Looked up from germline, CDR1 is MGHRA and CDR2 is YSYEKL. The CDR3 region is CASSQSGTGNTEAFF. As DNA, the CDR3 is TGCGCCAGCAGCCAATCCGGGACAGGCAACACTGAAGCTTTCTTT.

This clone was seen a handful of times. The chain uses TRBV10-1 and TRBJ2-3; 11 bases agree with TRBD1. Germline assignment: CDR1 WNHNN and CDR2 SYGVQD (reference sequence). Trimming took 3 bases from V and 2 from J; bases not matched to a gene: 7. CDR3 length equals 17 residues. CDR3 residues: CASSDFTGQGVTDTQYF. CDR3 nucleotide sequence: TGCGCCAGCAGTGATTTCACGGGACAGGGGGTCACAGATACGCAGTATTTT.

The rearrangement uses TRBV7-2 and TRBJ1-3, with TRBD1 as a possible D gene (6 bases). Trimming cost V 7 bases and J 2 bases, with 15 bases left between them. The CDR3 contains 15 residues. Germline-derived CDR1 and CDR2 are SGHTA and FQGNSA. This chain's CDR3 is CASTFPRQAGNTIYF. CDR3 DNA sequence: TGTGCCAGCACCTTCCCCAGACAGGCTGGAAACACCATATATTTT.

V is TRBV5-4 and J is TRBJ1-2; D may be TRBD1 (6 bases). Germline V gene sequence: CDR1 SGHNT, CDR2 YYREEE (reference sequence). The V and J ends lost 4 bases and 8 bases respectively, with 15 bases between them. The CDR3 sequence is 13 residues long. CDR3 in DNA: TGTGCCAGCAGCAAACAGGGAGTGGAGGGCTACACCTTC. It translates to CASSKQGVEGYTF.

The chain combines TRBV6-5 with TRBJ1-2, with 9 positions matching TRBD1. CDR3 length: 14 residues. Germline values: CDR1 MNHEY, CDR2 SVGAGI. The V gene end was trimmed by 4 bases and the J gene end by 6 bases; junction bases not matched to a gene: 6. The CDR3 nucleotides read TGTGCCAGCAGTTTCACGGGACAGGGAAATGGCTACACCTTC. Protein: CASSFTGQGNGYTF.

V gene TRBV5-6 combines with J gene TRBJ1-6, with D possibly matching TRBD1 (6 bases). V was shortened by 3 bases and J by 10 bases, with 20 bases between the two germline ends. Germline CDR1 and CDR2: SGHDT and YYEEEE. The CDR3 length is 16 residues. The CDR3 spells CASSSSSHRERSPLHF. DNA of the CDR3: TGTGCCAGCAGCTCGTCCTCCCACAGGGAACGGTCACCCCTCCACTTT.

The chain is built from TRBV19 and TRBJ1-1; D gene ambiguous. Germline values: CDR1 LNHDA, CDR2 SQIVND (reference sequence). The CDR3 consists of 15 residues. Trimming cost V 1 base and J 4 bases, with 13 bases left between them. CDR3: CASSIGAGYGTEAFF. The CDR3 nucleotides are TGTGCCAGTAGTATAGGGGCGGGGTACGGCACTGAAGCTTTCTTT.

The V call is TRBV6-1, the J call TRBJ1-5, with TRBD1 matching 9 bases. In germline, CDR1 is MNHNS, CDR2 SASEGT. V trimming: 10 bases; J trimming: 3 bases; junction bases outside the gene matches: 7. The length of the CDR3 is 14 residues. The CDR3 nucleotides are TGTGCCACCAACAGGGGGCCCACCAATCAGCCCCAGCATTTT. Amino acid sequence: CATNRGPTNQPQHF.